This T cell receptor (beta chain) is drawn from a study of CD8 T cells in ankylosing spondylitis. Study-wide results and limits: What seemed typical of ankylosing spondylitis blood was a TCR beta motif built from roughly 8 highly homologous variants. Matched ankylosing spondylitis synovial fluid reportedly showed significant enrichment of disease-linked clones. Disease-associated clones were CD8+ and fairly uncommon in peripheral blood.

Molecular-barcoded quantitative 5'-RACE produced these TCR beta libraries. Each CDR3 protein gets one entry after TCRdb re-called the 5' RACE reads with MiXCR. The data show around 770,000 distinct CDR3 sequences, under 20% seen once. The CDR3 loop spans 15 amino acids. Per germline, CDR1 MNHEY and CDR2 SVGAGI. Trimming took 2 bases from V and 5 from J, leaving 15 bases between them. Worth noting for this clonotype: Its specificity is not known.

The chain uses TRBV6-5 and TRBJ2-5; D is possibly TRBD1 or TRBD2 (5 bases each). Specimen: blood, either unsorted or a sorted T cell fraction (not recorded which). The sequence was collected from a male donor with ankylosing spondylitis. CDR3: CASSYGTGWRETQYF. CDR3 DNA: TGTGCCAGCAGTTACGGGACGGGGTGGCGTGAGACCCAGTACTTC.